This T cell receptor (beta chain) came from a study of T-cell reconstitution after alpha-beta-depleted transplantation in children. This clonotype was seen more than once but under ten times. Library preparation (for TCRbeta) was performed with unique molecular identifiers. Each CDR3 protein gets one entry after TCRdb re-called the PCR reads with MiXCR. The sample has about 900,000 distinct CDR3 sequences; roughly 29% are singletons. This CDR3 is 16 amino acids long. Deletions cut 1 base from V and 7 bases from J, with 16 bases between. From germline, CDR1 is LGHDT and CDR2 YNNKEL (reference sequence).

The specimen comprised PBMCs, mostly from graft donor cells, sampled 360 days after TCRalphabeta/CD19-depleted stem cell transplant. The sequence was collected from a boy less than two years old who had a stem cell transplant for SCID, so the T cells may come from the graft donor. This sequence joins TRBV3-1 and TRBJ2-2; D might be TRBD2 (6 bases). CDR3 sequence reads: CASSQGGRLGLGELFF. CDR3 in DNA: TGTGCCAGCAGCCAAGGGGGGAGGTTAGGCCTCGGGGAGCTGTTTTTT.